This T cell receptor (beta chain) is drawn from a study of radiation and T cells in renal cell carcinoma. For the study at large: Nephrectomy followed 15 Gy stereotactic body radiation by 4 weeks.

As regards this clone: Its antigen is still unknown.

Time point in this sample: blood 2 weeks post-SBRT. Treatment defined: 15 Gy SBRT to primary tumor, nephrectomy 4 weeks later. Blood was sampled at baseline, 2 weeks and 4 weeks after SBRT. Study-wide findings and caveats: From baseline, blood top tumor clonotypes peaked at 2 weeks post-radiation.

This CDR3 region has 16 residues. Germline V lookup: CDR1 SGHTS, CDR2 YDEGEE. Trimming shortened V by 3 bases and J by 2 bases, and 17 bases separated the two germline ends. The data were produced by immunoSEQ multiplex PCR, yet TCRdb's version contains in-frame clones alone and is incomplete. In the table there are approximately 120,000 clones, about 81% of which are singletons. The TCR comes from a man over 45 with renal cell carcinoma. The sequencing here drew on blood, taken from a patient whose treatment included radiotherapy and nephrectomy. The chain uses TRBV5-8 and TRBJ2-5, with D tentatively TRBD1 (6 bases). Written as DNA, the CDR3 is TGTGCCAGCAGCTCATATACCAGGACAGATCAAGAGACCCAGTACTTC. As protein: CASSSYTRTDQETQYF.